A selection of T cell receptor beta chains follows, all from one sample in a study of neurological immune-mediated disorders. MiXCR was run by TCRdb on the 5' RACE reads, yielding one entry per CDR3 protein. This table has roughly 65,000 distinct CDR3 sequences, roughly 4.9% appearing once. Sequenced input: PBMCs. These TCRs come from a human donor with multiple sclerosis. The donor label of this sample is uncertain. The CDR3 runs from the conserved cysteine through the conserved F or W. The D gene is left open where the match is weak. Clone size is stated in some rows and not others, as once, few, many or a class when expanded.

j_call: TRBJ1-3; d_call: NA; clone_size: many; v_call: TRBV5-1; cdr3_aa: CASSLGGTSSGNTIYF; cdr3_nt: TGCGCCAGCAGCTTGGGGGGCACCAGCTCTGGAAACACCATATATTTT
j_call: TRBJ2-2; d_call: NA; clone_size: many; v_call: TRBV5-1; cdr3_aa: CASSLSGGFTGELFF; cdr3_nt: TGCGCCAGCAGCTTGTCTGGCGGATTCACCGGGGAGCTGTTTTTT
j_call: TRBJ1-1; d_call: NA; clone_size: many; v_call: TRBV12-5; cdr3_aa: CASGLRVNTEAFF; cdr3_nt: TGTGCTAGTGGTTTGCGAGTGAACACTGAAGCTTTCTTT
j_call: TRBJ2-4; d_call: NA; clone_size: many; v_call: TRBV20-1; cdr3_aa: CSASGQGYVIQYF; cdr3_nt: TGCAGTGCTAGCGGGCAGGGGTACGTCATTCAGTACTTC
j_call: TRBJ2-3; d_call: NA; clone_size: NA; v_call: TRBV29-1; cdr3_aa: CSADKGVGTDTQYF; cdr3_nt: TGCAGCGCCGATAAGGGGGTAGGGACAGATACGCAGTATTTT
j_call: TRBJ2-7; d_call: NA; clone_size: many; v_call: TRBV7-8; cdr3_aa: CASSELYEQYF; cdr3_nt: TGTGCCAGCAGCGAATTGTACGAGCAGTACTTC
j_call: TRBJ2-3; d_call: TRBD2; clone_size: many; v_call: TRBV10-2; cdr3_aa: CASRLAGVTDTQYF; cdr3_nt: TGCGCCAGCAGGCTAGCGGGGGTAACCGATACGCAGTATTTT
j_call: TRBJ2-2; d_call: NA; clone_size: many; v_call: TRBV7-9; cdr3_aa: CASSSLPGERNTGELFF; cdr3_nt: TGTGCCAGCTCATCCCTTCCAGGGGAGAGGAACACCGGGGAGCTGTTTTTT
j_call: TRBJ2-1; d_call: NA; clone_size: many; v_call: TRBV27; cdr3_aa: CASKDGSSYNEQFF; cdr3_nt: TGTGCCAGCAAGGACGGCAGCTCCTACAATGAGCAGTTCTTC
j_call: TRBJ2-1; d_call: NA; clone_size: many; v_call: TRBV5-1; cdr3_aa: CASSLMDRYNEQFF; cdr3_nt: TGCGCCAGCAGCTTGATGGACAGATACAATGAGCAGTTCTTC
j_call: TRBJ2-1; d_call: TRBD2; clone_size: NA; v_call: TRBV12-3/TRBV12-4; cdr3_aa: CASSLATSGGEQEQFF; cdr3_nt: TGTGCCAGCAGTTTAGCGACTAGCGGGGGAGAGCAGGAGCAGTTCTTC
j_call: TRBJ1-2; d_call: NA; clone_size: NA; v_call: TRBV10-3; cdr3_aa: CAISERVGDGYTF; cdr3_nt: TGTGCCATCAGTGAAAGGGTAGGGGATGGCTACACCTTC
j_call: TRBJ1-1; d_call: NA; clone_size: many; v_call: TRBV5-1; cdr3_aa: CASSLQGAVAFF; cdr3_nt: TGCGCCAGCAGCTTGCAAGGGGCGGTGGCTTTCTTT
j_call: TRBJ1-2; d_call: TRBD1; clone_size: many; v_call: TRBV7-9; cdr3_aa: CVSSTGQLGYTF; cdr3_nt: TGTGTCAGCAGCACGGGACAGCTTGGCTACACCTTC
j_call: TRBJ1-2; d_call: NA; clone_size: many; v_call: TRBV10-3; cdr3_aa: CAISGAGGVGYTF; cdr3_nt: TGTGCCATCAGTGGGGCAGGAGGGGTTGGCTACACCTTC
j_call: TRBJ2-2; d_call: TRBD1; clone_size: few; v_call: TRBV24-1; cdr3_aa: CATSDPDYRGRGFDTGELFF; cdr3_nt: TGTGCCACCAGTGACCCGGACTACAGGGGGCGCGGTTTCGACACCGGGGAGCTGTTTTTT
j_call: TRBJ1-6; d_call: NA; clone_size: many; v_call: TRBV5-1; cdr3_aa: CASSPDGQGYSPLHF; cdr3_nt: TGCGCCAGCAGCCCCGACGGGCAGGGTTATTCACCCCTCCACTTT
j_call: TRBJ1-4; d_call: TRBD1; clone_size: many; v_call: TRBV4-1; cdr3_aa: CASSRRGQTNEKLFF; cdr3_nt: TGCGCCAGCAGCCGAAGGGGACAGACTAATGAAAAACTGTTTTTT
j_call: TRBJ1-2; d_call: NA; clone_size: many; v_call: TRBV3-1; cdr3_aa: CASSLQGVYGYTF; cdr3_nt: TGTGCCAGCAGCCTTCAAGGAGTCTATGGCTACACCTTC
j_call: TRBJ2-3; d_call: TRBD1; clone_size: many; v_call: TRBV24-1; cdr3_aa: CATSDPGQGGSDTQYF; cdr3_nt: TGTGCCACCAGTGATCCCGGACAGGGGGGATCAGATACGCAGTATTTT
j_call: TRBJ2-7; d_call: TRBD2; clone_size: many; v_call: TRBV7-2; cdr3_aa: CASSTTSVYEQYF; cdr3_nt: TGTGCCAGCAGCACCACTAGCGTCTACGAGCAGTACTTC
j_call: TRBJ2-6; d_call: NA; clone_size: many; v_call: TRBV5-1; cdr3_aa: CASSPPFGPGANVLTF; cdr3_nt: TGCGCCAGCAGCCCACCCTTTGGGCCTGGGGCCAACGTCCTGACTTTC
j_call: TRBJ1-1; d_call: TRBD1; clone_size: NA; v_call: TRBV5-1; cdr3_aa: CASSSQTGLNTEAFF; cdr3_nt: TGCGCCAGCAGCTCGCAGACAGGGTTGAATACTGAAGCTTTCTTT
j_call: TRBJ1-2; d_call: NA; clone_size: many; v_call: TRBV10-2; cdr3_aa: CASSAYRAGGYTF; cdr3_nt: TGCGCCAGCAGTGCCTACAGGGCCGGTGGCTACACCTTC
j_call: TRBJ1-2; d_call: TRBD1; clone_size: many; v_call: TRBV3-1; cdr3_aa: CASSQGPPGTGYGYTF; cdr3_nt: TGTGCCAGCAGCCAAGGCCCCCCCGGGACAGGCTATGGCTACACCTTC
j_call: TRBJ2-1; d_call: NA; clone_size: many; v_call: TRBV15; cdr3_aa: CATSSNRATYNEQFF; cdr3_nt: TGTGCCACCAGCAGCAACAGGGCTACCTACAATGAGCAGTTCTTC
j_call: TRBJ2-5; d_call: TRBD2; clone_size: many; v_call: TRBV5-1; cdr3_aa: CASRPGGAWETQYF; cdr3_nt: TGCGCCAGCAGGCCCGGGGGGGCGTGGGAGACCCAGTACTTC
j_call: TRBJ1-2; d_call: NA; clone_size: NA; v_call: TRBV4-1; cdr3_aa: CASSQAVENYGYTF; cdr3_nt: TGCGCCAGCAGCCAAGCTGTAGAGAACTATGGCTACACCTTC
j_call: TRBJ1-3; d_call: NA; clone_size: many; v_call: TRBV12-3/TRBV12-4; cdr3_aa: CASSLVGSSGNTIYF; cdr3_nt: TGTGCCAGCAGTTTAGTGGGGAGCTCTGGAAACACCATATATTTT
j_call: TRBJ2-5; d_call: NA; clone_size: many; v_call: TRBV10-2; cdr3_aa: CASRRGGLGETQYF; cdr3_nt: TGCGCCAGTAGGAGGGGGGGGCTTGGAGAGACCCAGTACTTC
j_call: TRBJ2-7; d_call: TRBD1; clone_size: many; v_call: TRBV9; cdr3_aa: CASSTGQGSYEQYF; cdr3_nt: TGTGCCAGCAGCACCGGACAGGGATCATACGAGCAGTACTTC
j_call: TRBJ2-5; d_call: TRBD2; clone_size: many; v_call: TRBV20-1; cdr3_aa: CSARDPSGIQETQYF; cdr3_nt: TGCAGTGCTAGAGATCCTAGCGGGATACAAGAGACCCAGTACTTC
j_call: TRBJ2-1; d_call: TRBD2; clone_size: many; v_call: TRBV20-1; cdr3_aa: CSASGGRINEQFF; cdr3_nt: TGCAGTGCTAGCGGGGGGAGGATTAATGAGCAGTTCTTC
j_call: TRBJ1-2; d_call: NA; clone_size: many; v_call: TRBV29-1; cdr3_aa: CSVDFLYGYTF; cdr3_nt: TGCAGCGTTGACTTTCTCTATGGCTACACCTTC
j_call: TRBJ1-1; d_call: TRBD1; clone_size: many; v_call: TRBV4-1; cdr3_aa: CASSQEGGLTEAFF; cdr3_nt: TGCGCCAGCAGCCAAGAAGGGGGCCTCACTGAAGCTTTCTTT
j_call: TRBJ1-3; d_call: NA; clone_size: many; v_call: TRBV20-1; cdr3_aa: CSASETAQGNTIYF; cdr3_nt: TGCAGTGCTAGTGAGACAGCTCAAGGAAACACCATATATTTT
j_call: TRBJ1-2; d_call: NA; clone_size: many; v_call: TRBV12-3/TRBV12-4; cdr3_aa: CASSMPRGYGYTF; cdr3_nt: TGTGCCAGCAGTATGCCCAGGGGCTATGGCTACACCTTC
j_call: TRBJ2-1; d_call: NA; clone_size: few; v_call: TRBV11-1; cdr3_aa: CASTIGYEQFF; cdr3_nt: TGTGCCAGCACTATAGGGTATGAGCAGTTCTTC
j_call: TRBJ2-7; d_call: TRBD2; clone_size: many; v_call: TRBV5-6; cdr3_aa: CASSSLGGMGYEQYF; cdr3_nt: TGTGCCAGCAGCTCCTTGGGGGGGATGGGCTACGAGCAGTACTTC
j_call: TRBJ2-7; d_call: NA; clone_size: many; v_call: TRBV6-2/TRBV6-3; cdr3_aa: CASSYAGNYEQYF; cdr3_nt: TGTGCCAGCAGTTACGCAGGAAACTACGAGCAGTACTTC
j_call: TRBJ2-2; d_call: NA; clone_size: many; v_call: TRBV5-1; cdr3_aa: CASSPWGESTGELFF; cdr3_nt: TGCGCCAGCAGCCCTTGGGGGGAGAGCACCGGGGAGCTGTTTTTT
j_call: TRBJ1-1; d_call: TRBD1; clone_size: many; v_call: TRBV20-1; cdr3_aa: CSPRQGAPNTEAFF; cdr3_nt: TGCAGTCCACGTCAGGGGGCGCCGAACACTGAAGCTTTCTTT
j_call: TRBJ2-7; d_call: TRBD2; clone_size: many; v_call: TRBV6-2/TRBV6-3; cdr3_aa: CASSLTSTNEQYF; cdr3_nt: TGTGCCAGCAGCCTGACTAGCACCAACGAGCAGTACTTC
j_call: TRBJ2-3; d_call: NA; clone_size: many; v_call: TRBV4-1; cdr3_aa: CASSQVWGVTDTQYF; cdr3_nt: TGCGCCAGCAGCCAAGTGTGGGGTGTCACAGATACGCAGTATTTT
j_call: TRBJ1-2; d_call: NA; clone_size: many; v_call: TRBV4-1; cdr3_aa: CASSQRYRALGGDGYTF; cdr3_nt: TGCGCCAGCAGCCAACGATACCGGGCCCTAGGAGGAGATGGCTACACCTTC
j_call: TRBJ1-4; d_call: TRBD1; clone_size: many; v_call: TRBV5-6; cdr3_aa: CASSSLRDRGRVGEKLFF; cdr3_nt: TGTGCCAGCAGCTCGCTCCGGGACAGGGGGCGAGTAGGTGAAAAACTGTTTTTT
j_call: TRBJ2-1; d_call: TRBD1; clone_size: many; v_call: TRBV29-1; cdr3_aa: CSVLTGTGVGNEQFF; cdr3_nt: TGCAGCGTCCTGACGGGGACAGGGGTTGGTAATGAGCAGTTCTTC
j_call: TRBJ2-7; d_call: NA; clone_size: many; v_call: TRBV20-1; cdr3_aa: CSASRTTSDEQYF; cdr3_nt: TGCAGTGCTAGTCGGACCACCAGCGACGAGCAGTACTTC
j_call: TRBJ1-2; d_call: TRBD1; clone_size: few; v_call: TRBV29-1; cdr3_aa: CSVPRTGLLMEGYTF; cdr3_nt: TGCAGCGTTCCCCGGACAGGGCTGCTTATGGAGGGCTACACCTTC
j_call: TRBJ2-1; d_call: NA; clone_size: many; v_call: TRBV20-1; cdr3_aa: CSAREAHLGYNEQFF; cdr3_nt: TGCAGTGCTAGAGAGGCTCATCTTGGGTACAATGAGCAGTTCTTC
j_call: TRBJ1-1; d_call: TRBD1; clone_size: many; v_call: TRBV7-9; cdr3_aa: CASRNLMTGTTEAFF; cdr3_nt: TGTGCCAGCCGAAACCTTATGACAGGGACTACTGAAGCTTTCTTT
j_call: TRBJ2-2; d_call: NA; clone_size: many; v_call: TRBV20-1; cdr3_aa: CSVPTGITGELFF; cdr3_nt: TGCAGTGTTCCAACAGGGATCACCGGGGAGCTGTTTTTT
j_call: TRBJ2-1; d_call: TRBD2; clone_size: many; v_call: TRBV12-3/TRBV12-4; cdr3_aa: CASRFTGTRKNNEQFF; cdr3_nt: TGTGCCAGCAGATTCACCGGGACTAGGAAAAACAATGAGCAGTTCTTC
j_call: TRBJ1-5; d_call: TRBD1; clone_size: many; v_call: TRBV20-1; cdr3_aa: CSASVTGGNQPQHF; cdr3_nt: TGCAGTGCTAGTGTCACAGGGGGCAATCAGCCCCAGCATTTT
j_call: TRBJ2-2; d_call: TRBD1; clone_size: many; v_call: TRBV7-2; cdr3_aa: CASSPGQGNTGELFF; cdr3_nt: TGTGCCAGCAGCCCCGGACAGGGGAACACCGGGGAGCTGTTTTTT
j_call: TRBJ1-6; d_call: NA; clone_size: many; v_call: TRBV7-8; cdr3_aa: CASSWGRPPHLHF; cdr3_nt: TGTGCCAGCAGCTGGGGGAGGCCGCCACACCTCCACTTT